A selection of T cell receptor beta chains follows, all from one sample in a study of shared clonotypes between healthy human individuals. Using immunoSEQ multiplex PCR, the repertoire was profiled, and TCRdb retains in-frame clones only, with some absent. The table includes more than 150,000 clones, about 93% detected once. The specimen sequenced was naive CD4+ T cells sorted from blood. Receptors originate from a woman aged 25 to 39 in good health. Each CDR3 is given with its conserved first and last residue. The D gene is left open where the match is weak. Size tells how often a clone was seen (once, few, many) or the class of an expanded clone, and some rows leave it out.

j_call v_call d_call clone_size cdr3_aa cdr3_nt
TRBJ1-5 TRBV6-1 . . CASSVHRVNQPQHF TGTGCCAGCAGTGTGCACAGAGTGAATCAGCCCCAGCATTTT
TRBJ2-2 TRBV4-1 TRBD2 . CASSPGTSGANTGELFF TGCGCCAGCAGCCCGGGGACTAGCGGGGCGAACACCGGGGAGCTGTTTTTT
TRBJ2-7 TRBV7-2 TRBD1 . CASSPPPGGFEQYF TGTGCCAGCAGCCCCCCCCCAGGGGGCTTCGAGCAGTACTTC
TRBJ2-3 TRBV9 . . CASSTNQLSSTDTQYF TGTGCCAGCAGCACTAATCAGCTTTCCAGCACAGATACGCAGTATTTT
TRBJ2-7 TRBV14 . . CASSPRVLGRRSYEQYF TGTGCCAGCAGCCCTAGGGTTCTGGGACGCCGCTCCTACGAGCAGTACTTC
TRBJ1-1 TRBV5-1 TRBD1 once CASSSGTGGTEAFF TGCGCCAGCAGCTCTGGGACAGGGGGCACTGAAGCTTTCTTT
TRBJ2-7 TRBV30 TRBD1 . CAWSKGQGIFGQYF TGTGCCTGGAGTAAAGGACAGGGGATTTTTGGACAATACTTC
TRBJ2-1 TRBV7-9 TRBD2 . CASSSRTSGSSNEQFF TGTGCCAGCAGCTCGCGGACTAGCGGGAGCTCCAATGAGCAGTTCTTC
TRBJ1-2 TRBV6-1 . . CASSEVGGYGYTF TGTGCCAGCAGTGAAGTGGGGGGATATGGCTACACCTTC
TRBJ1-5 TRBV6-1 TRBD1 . CASNPQGISNQPQHF TGTGCCAGCAACCCACAGGGGATAAGCAATCAGCCCCAGCATTTT
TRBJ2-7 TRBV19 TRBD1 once CASSTWTGGHHEQYF TGTGCCAGTAGTACCTGGACAGGGGGCCACCACGAGCAGTACTTC
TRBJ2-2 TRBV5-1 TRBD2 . CASNLNGRGANTGELFF TGCGCCAGCAATTTGAACGGGAGGGGAGCGAACACCGGGGAGCTGTTTTTT
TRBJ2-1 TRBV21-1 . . CASSTPRDRAGNEQFF TGTGCCAGCAGCACTCCCCGGGACAGGGCTGGAAATGAGCAGTTCTTC
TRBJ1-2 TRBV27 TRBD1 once CASSPLTGNDYGYTF TGTGCCAGCAGTCCCTTGACAGGGAATGACTATGGCTACACCTTC
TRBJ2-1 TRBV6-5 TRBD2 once CASSYSGASYNEQFF TGTGCCAGCAGTTATAGCGGGGCCTCCTACAATGAGCAGTTCTTC
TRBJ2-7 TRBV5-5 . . CASSSRAGAEQYF TGTGCCAGCAGCTCGAGGGCTGGAGCCGAGCAGTACTTC
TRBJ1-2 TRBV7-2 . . CASSLATAIGYTF TGTGCCAGCAGCTTAGCGACCGCTATTGGCTACACCTTC
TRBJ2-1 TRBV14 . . CASSQFDEQFF TGTGCCAGCAGCCAATTCGATGAGCAGTTCTTC
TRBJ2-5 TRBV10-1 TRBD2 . CASSPLAGEGETQYF TGCGCCAGCAGTCCGCTAGCGGGAGAGGGAGAGACCCAGTACTTC
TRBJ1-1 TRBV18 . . CASSPEGGTEAFF TGTGCCAGCTCACCAGAGGGGGGCACTGAAGCTTTCTTT
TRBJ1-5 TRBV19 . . CASMDDASGSNQPQHF TGTGCCAGTATGGATGACGCATCGGGGAGCAATCAGCCCCAGCATTTT
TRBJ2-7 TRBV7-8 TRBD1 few CASRFRGFASAEQYF TGTGCCAGCAGGTTCAGGGGGTTCGCGTCTGCCGAGCAGTACTTC
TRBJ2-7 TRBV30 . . CAWSSPNRGDEQYF TGTGCCTGGAGCAGCCCGAACCGTGGGGACGAGCAGTACTTC
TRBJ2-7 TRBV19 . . CASSIQASETYEQYF TGTGCCAGTAGTATACAGGCTAGCGAGACCTACGAGCAGTACTTC
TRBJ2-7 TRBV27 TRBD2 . CASSRRLAGTGEQYF TGTGCCAGCAGCCGCCGACTAGCGGGAACTGGCGAGCAGTACTTC
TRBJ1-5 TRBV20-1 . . CSAGSNQPQHF TGCAGTGCTGGTAGCAATCAGCCCCAGCATTTT
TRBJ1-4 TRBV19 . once CASSMHGNEKLFF TGTGCCAGTAGTATGCATGGAAATGAAAAACTGTTTTTT
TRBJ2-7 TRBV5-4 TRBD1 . CASSLAGGGYEQYF TGTGCCAGCAGCCTGGCAGGGGGCGGTTACGAGCAGTACTTC
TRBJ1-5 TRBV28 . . CASSLWSGPQAQHF TGTGCCAGCAGTTTATGGTCAGGGCCGCAGGCCCAGCATTTT
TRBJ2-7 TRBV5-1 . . CASSLDRTLDYEQYF TGCGCCAGCAGCTTGGATCGGACCTTGGACTACGAGCAGTACTTC
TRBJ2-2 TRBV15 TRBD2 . CATSRDEGLAGNTGELFF TGTGCCACCAGCAGAGATGAGGGACTAGCGGGAAACACCGGGGAGCTGTTTTTT
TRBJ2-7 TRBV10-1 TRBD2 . CASSEWSSGTYEQYF TGCGCCAGCAGTGAGTGGTCTAGCGGGACATACGAGCAGTACTTC
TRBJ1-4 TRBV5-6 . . CASSFVGTNEKLFF TGTGCCAGCAGCTTCGTTGGCACTAATGAAAAACTGTTTTTT
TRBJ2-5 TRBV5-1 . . CASSLSGPTSSTQYF TGCGCCAGCAGCTTGTCCGGACCGACGTCCTCGACCCAGTACTTC
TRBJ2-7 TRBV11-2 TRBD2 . CASSLALAGERGYEQYF TGTGCCAGCAGCTTAGCTCTAGCGGGAGAACGAGGCTACGAGCAGTACTTC
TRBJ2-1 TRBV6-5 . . CASSYFSPPYNEQFF TGTGCCAGCAGTTACTTTAGCCCCCCCTACAATGAGCAGTTCTTC
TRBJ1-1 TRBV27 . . CASSPGRSNTEAFF TGTGCCAGCAGTCCGGGCAGGTCGAACACTGAAGCTTTCTTT
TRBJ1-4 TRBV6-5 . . CASSYSTEEKLFF TGTGCCAGCAGTTACTCGACCGAGGAAAAACTGTTTTTT
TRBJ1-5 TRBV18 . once CASSRGRTLSNQPQHF TGTGCCAGCTCACGAGGACGGACCCTTAGCAATCAGCCCCAGCATTTT
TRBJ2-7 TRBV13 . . CASSLSRSYEQYF TGTGCCAGCAGCTTAAGCCGGTCCTACGAGCAGTACTTC
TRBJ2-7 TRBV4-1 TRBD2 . CASSQATSGRAYEQYF TGCGCCAGCAGCCAAGCGACTAGCGGGAGGGCCTACGAGCAGTACTTC
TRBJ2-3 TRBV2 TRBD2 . CASSEDWREGADTQYF TGTGCCAGCAGTGAAGACTGGCGGGAGGGCGCAGATACGCAGTATTTT